A single sample gave rise to the 17 T cell receptor beta chains below, sequenced in a study of blood T cell repertoires in COVID-19. Repertoires were generated with immunoSEQ multiplex PCR, while TCRdb's copy carries only in-frame clones and drops some. There are around 65,000 clones in the sample; about 81% occur only once, and around a tenth lies in the top ten. Sequencing used peripheral blood. The receptors shown here come from a human donor in a cohort sampled during active COVID-19.

This clone qualifies as medium-sized. J is TRBJ2-2 and V is TRBV27; 9 nucleotides match TRBD1. Germline CDR1 and CDR2: MNHEY and SMNVEV (reference sequence). V was pared by 6 bases and J by 5 bases, with 22 bases of the junction left unmatched. The CDR3 length is 20 residues. This chain's CDR3 is CASSLGRGQGLGRGTGELFF. The CDR3 DNA reads TGTGCCAGCAGCCTGGGCCGGGGACAGGGACTGGGACGTGGGACCGGGGAGCTGTTTTTT.

This clone is a singleton in its sample. The chain has TRBV28 and TRBJ1-2, with D maybe TRBD1 (6 bases). Germline V gene sequence: CDR1 MDHEN, CDR2 SYDVKM. The length of the CDR3 is 13 residues. The V and J ends lost 7 bases and 8 bases respectively, with 17 bases between them. The CDR3 loop is CASTPPTGGGYTF. DNA of the CDR3: TGTGCCAGCACTCCCCCGACGGGGGGCGGCTACACCTTC.

The rearrangement joins TRBV20-1 to TRBJ1-1; no firm D call. Per the germline V gene, CDR1 is DFQATT and CDR2 is SNEGSKA (reference sequence). V shed 1 base and J shed 4 bases, with 4 bases lying between them. The CDR3 is made up of 11 amino acids. CDR3 in DNA: TGCAGTGCTAGAGCCTTCACTGAAGCTTTCTTT. Its protein is CSARAFTEAFF.

This clone was seen just once. This chain links TRBV5-1 with TRBJ2-1; possible D gene TRBD2, 5 bases. Looked up from germline, CDR1 is SGHRS and CDR2 is YFSETQ. The CDR3 is made up of 12 amino acids. The ends were cut back, 4 bases at V and 9 bases at J, with 11 bases in the middle. The CDR3 nucleotides read TGCGCCAGCAGCCGCCCGGCGGGTGAGCAGTTCTTC. Residues: CASSRPAGEQFF.

This clone was counted ten times or more. The rearrangement links TRBV6-9 to TRBJ2-2, with TRBD1 matching 9 bases. The CDR3 extends over 17 amino acids. The germline gives CDR1 MNHGY, CDR2 SVAAGI. The J segment lost 3 bases and the V segment lost 0 bases, leaving 5 bases of the junction unmatched. The CDR3 here is CASSYSGGQGYTGELFF. The CDR3 DNA follows: TGTGCCAGCAGTTATTCAGGGGGACAGGGATACACCGGGGAGCTGTTTTTT.

This chain connects TRBV7-2 to TRBJ2-2, with TRBD2 identical over 9 bases. V lost 3 bases, J lost 7 bases, and 15 bases stayed unmatched. The CDR3 is 18 amino acids. CDR1 is SGHTA, CDR2 FQGNSA, per germline. Here the CDR3 DNA reads TGTGCCAGCAGCTTCGGGGGGGCTAGCGGGAACCTGGGCGGGGAGCTGTTTTTT. It translates to CASSFGGASGNLGGELFF.

In its sample, this clone was seen once. The genes are TRBV15 and TRBJ2-4; no clear D. V was pared by 4 bases and J by 0 bases, with 16 bases between. Germline V gene sequence: CDR1 LNHNV, CDR2 YYDKDF (reference sequence). The CDR3 runs 17 residues. CDR3 residues: CATSTDSLGLAKNIQYF. DNA for the CDR3: TGTGCCACCAGCACAGATTCCCTTGGGCTAGCCAAAAACATTCAGTACTTC.

This chain links TRBV30 with TRBJ2-3, with TRBD2 matching over 13 bases. The ends lost 1 base at V and 2 bases at J; junction bases unmatched: 15. The CDR3 is 20 residues long. Germline CDR1 and CDR2: GTSNPN and SVGIG (reference sequence). This chain's CDR3 is CAWSGLIGTSGVAYTDTQYF. CDR3 in DNA: TGTGCCTGGAGTGGCCTCATCGGGACTAGCGGGGTCGCTTACACAGATACGCAGTATTTT.

In this sample, this clone turned up once. The rearrangement uses TRBV6-5 and TRBJ2-7; 11 bases are shared with TRBD2. Germline CDR1 reads MNHEY; CDR2 reads SVGAGI. This CDR3 is 15 amino acids long. Germline trimming cut 9 bases from V and 4 bases from J; bases unmatched to any gene: 11. CDR3 sequence: CASSPSLAGGYEQYF. CDR3 nucleotide sequence: TGTGCCAGTTCTCCCTCTTTAGCGGGAGGGTACGAGCAGTACTTC.

The chain links TRBV28 to TRBJ1-2; D not resolved. CDR1 and CDR2 (germline): MDHEN, SYDVKM. The CDR3 runs 14 residues. Trimming took off 4 bases at V and 3 bases at J, with 12 bases between the two ends. CDR3 coding DNA: TGTGCCAGCAGTTCGGGAGGGCAGTACTATGGCTACACCTTC. Translation: CASSSGGQYYGYTF.

The chain joins TRBV27 to TRBJ1-6; 9 bases agree with TRBD1. Germline V gene lookup returns CDR1 MNHEY and CDR2 SMNVEV (reference sequence). This CDR3 comprises 15 residues. After removal of 2 bases from V and 7 bases from J, the junction contained 3 bases not matched to a gene. As DNA, the CDR3 is TGTGCCAGCAGTTTACGGACAGGGGTCAATTCACCCCTCCACTTT. Its protein is CASSLRTGVNSPLHF.

The gene calls are TRBV4-2 and TRBJ2-1, with 7 bases matching TRBD2. Trimming at V came to 2 bases and at J to 5 bases, leaving 3 bases not matched to a gene. CDR1 and CDR2 from the germline V gene are LGHNA and YNFKEQ. The CDR3 runs to 14 residues. CDR3 coding DNA: TGTGCCAGCAGCCAATGGCTAGCGGACAATGAGCAGTTCTTC. It encodes CASSQWLADNEQFF.

This clone has a handful of counts. The V and J genes are TRBV27 and TRBJ2-7, with 8 bases matching TRBD1. This CDR3 contains 16 residues. Germline loops: CDR1 MNHEY, CDR2 SMNVEV (reference sequence). Germline trimming cut 2 bases from V and 4 bases from J; bases unmatched to any gene: 10. CDR3 region: CASSLSAGGLLYEQYF. As DNA, the CDR3 is TGTGCCAGCAGTTTAAGCGCAGGGGGCCTTTTATACGAGCAGTACTTC.

This clone was picked up one time. The J gene is TRBJ1-2, the V gene TRBV24-1; TRBD1 matches 11 bases. Germline loops: CDR1 KGHDR, CDR2 SFDVKD. This CDR3 spans 15 amino acids. With V trimmed by 10 bases and J by 7 bases, 13 bases remained unmatched. CDR3 DNA: TGTGCCACTACCGGGACAGGGGGTTTAAGCAGTGGCTACACCTTC. Translated: CATTGTGGLSSGYTF.

The chain is built from TRBV4-2 and TRBJ2-2; D not certain. Germline V gene data show CDR1 as LGHNA and CDR2 as YNFKEQ. Deletions cut 1 base from V and 4 bases from J, with 10 bases between. This CDR3 has 15 residues. The CDR3 here is CASSQGRGATGELFF. In DNA, the CDR3 is TGTGCCAGCAGCCAAGGACGCGGAGCCACCGGGGAGCTGTTTTTT.

V gene TRBV2 combines with J gene TRBJ2-3; TRBD1 aligns across 7 bases. Germline V gene sequence: CDR1 SNHLY, CDR2 FYNNEI. Losses at the gene ends were 5 bases for V and 4 bases for J; bases not matched to a gene: 6. This CDR3 is built from 14 residues. CDR3 nucleotide sequence: TGTGCCAGCAGTTCTGGACAGGTCGCAGATACGCAGTATTTT. Its translation: CASSSGQVADTQYF.

The chain links TRBV3-1 (or the pseudogene TRBV3-2) to TRBJ2-7; 10 bases match TRBD2. The germline V gene encodes CDR1 LGHDT and CDR2 YNNKEL (reference sequence). This CDR3 has 16 residues. The ends lost 1 base at V and 7 bases at J; junction bases unmatched: 10. The CDR3 region has the DNA TGTGCCAGCAGCCAAGTCAGGCTAGCGGGAGTCGGGGAGCAGTACTTC. It codes for CASSQVRLAGVGEQYF.